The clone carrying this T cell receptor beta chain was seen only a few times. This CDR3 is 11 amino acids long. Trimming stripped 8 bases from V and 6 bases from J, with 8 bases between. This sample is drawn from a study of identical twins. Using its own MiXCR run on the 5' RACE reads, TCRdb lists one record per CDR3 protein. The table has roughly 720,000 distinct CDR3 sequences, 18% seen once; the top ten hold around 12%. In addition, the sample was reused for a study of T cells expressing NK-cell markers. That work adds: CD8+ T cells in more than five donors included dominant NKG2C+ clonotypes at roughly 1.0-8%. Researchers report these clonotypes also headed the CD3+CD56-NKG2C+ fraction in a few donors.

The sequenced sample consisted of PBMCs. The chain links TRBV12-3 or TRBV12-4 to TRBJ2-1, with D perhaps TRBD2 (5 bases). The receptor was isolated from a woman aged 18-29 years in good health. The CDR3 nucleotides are TGTGCCAGCTATGAGGGCAATGAGCAGTTCTTC. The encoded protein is CASYEGNEQFF.